These 20 T cell receptor beta chains came from one sample sequenced in a study of Ad26.COV2.S vaccination and SARS-CoV-2 variants. The data were produced by immunoSEQ multiplex PCR, yet TCRdb's version contains in-frame clones alone and is incomplete. The sample holds 300,000 to 400,000 clones, roughly 88% seen once. The treatment was: some 20 received Ad26.COV2.S at low or high dose, single or two shots; roughly 5 received placebo; per-sample allocation not given. On day 63 after the first injection, vaccine and placebo recipients gave samples. The sample consisted of peripheral blood, taken in a trial of Ad26.COV2.S vaccine versus placebo. All receptors come from a person between 18 and 65 years old who received the Ad26.COV2.S COVID-19 vaccine or a placebo.

V usage is TRBV3-1 (or the pseudogene TRBV3-2) and J usage is TRBJ2-3, with unresolved D. With 1 base removed from V and 5 bases from J, the gap between germline ends came to 7 bases. The CDR3 has 13 amino acids. Germline CDR1 is LGHDT and CDR2 is YNNKEL (reference sequence). CDR3 in DNA: TGTGCCAGCAGCCAAGGCATGGTAGATACGCAGTATTTT. It specifies CASSQGMVDTQYF.

This clone was seen just once. The rearrangement links TRBV9 to TRBJ1-1; tentative D call: TRBD1 (5 bases). CDR3 length: 13 amino acids. V was clipped by 5 bases and J by 0 bases, with 8 bases between them. From germline, CDR1 is SGDLS and CDR2 YYNGEE. CDR3 in amino acids: CASSETVNTEAFF. DNA for the CDR3: TGTGCCAGCAGTGAGACAGTGAACACTGAAGCTTTCTTT.

V gene TRBV12-3 or TRBV12-4 combines with J gene TRBJ2-1; possibly TRBD2 for D (6 bases). This CDR3 spans 12 amino acids. Trimming left V 6 bases short and J 10 bases short, with 13 bases between. CDR3 coding DNA: TGTGCCAGCAGCCCTGCGGGGAGAGAGCAGTTCTTC. It encodes CASSPAGREQFF.

This clone has a single count. This chain connects TRBV4-2 to TRBJ2-1; D unresolved. Germline V gene data show CDR1 as LGHNA and CDR2 as YNFKEQ. The CDR3 loop spans 17 amino acids. V lost 0 bases, J lost 0 bases, and 12 bases lay in between. The CDR3 nucleotides read TGTGCCAGCAGCCAAGATCTAGGTTCGAACTCCTACAATGAGCAGTTCTTC. Translation gives CASSQDLGSNSYNEQFF.

This rearrangement joins TRBV6-4 to TRBJ1-2, with 7 positions matching TRBD1. Looked up from germline, CDR1 is MRHNA and CDR2 is SNTAGT. After removal of 6 bases from V and 0 bases from J, the junction contained 7 bases not matched to a gene. This CDR3 region has 15 residues. The CDR3 is CASRDFRGANYGYTF. The CDR3 bases are TGTGCCAGCAGGGATTTCAGGGGGGCTAACTATGGCTACACCTTC.

The genes are TRBV7-2 and TRBJ1-5; D is uncertain. The CDR3 contains 13 residues. The V end lost 1 base, the J end lost 9 bases, and 10 bases lay between the germline ends. Germline loops: CDR1 SGHTA, CDR2 FQGNSA. The CDR3 coding sequence is TGTGCCAGCAGCTTAGTGCCTGAAGGGCCCCAGCATTTT. Amino acids: CASSLVPEGPQHF. The entire variable domain, with the rest obtained from reference TRBV7-2 and TRBJ1-5, is as follows: GAGVSQSPSNKVTEKGKDVELRCDPISGHTALYWYRQSLGQGLEFLIYFQGNSAPDKSGLPSDRFSAERTGGSVSTLTIQRTQQEDSAVYLCASSLVPEGPQHFGDGTRLSIL.

This clone was recorded only once. The chain joins TRBV4-3 to TRBJ2-3; possible D gene TRBD1, 5 bases. Germline V gene lookup returns CDR1 LGHNA and CDR2 YSLEER. V lost 0 bases and J lost 3, with 13 bases in between. The CDR3 spans 16 residues. CDR3 region: CASSQDQVQGTDTQYF. The CDR3 DNA reads TGCGCCAGCAGCCAAGATCAGGTGCAGGGAACAGATACGCAGTATTTT.

This clone was detected once. V gene TRBV5-4 combines with J gene TRBJ2-3; D unresolved. Deletions cut 0 bases from V and 0 bases from J, with 8 bases between. The CDR3 has 15 amino acids. Germline values: CDR1 SGHNT, CDR2 YYREEE (reference sequence). The CDR3 DNA reads as TGTGCCAGCAGCTTGGACCCGCCTAGCACAGATACGCAGTATTTT. Translated: CASSLDPPSTDTQYF.

V is TRBV27 and J is TRBJ1-1, with D possibly TRBD1 on 5 matching bases. Germline lookup yields CDR1 MNHEY and CDR2 SMNVEV (reference sequence). V was pared by 0 bases and J by 5 bases, with 10 bases between. The CDR3 loop spans 14 amino acids. The CDR3 region has the DNA TGTGCCAGCAGTTTATCGTGGAAGGGGACTGAAGCTTTCTTT. Translating it yields CASSLSWKGTEAFF.

With respect to this clone: At one of its ends the junction is not consistent with the germline gene, which may arise from a read error. This chain links TRBV2 with TRBJ2-1; D might be TRBD2 (6 bases). Germline lookup yields CDR1 SNHLY and CDR2 FYNNEI. The CDR3 length is 14 residues. The CDR3 spells CASSGIAAYSEQFF. In DNA, the CDR3 is TGTGCCAGCAGTGGAATAGCGGCCTACAGTGAGCAGTTCTTC. The full variable domain, its missing parts supplied by reference TRBV2 and TRBJ2-1, is EPEVTQTPSHQVTQMGQEVILRCVPISNHLYFYWYRQILGQKVEFLVSFYNNEISEKSEIFDDQFSVERPDGSNFTLKIRSTKLEDSAMYFCASSGIAAYSEQFFGPGTRLTVL.

As DNA, the CDR3 is TGTGCCAGCAGTTACGCGCTTCCGGTGGGGGAGACCCAGTACTTC. Its translation: CASSYALPVGETQYF. The V and J genes are TRBV6-2 or TRBV6-3 and TRBJ2-5; D unresolved. Trimming removed 2 bases from V and 5 bases from J, with 15 bases in between. This CDR3 is built from 15 residues. Per the germline V gene, CDR1 is MNHEY and CDR2 is SVGEGT.

The gene calls are TRBV16 and TRBJ1-3; 7 nucleotides line up with TRBD1. Trimming at V came to 3 bases and at J to 4 bases, leaving 6 bases not matched to a gene. Per the germline V gene, CDR1 is KGHSY and CDR2 is FQNENV. CDR3 length equals 15 residues. The CDR3 bases are TGTGCCAGCAGCCATTCAGGGGGTGCCGGAAACACCATATATTTT. Translating it yields CASSHSGGAGNTIYF.

The V and J genes are TRBV5-1 and TRBJ1-4; 8 bases line up with TRBD1. CDR1 SGHRS and CDR2 YFSETQ come from the germline V gene. With V trimmed by 4 bases and J by 7 bases, 9 bases remained unmatched. The CDR3 runs to 15 residues. The CDR3, as DNA: TGCGCCAGCAGCCCGTCAGGGGGCGCAGGTGAAAAACTGTTTTTT. Translation: CASSPSGGAGEKLFF.

V usage is TRBV5-4 and J usage is TRBJ2-7; D possibly corresponds to TRBD2 (6 bases). CDR1 and CDR2 from the germline V gene are SGHNT and YYREEE (reference sequence). The CDR3 sequence is 12 residues long. The V end lost 4 bases, the J end lost 7 bases, and 12 bases lay between the germline ends. CDR3: CASSPNGREQYV. The CDR3 DNA reads TGTGCCAGCAGCCCTAACGGGAGAGAGCAGTACGTC.

The count of this clone is one. The rearrangement links TRBV19 to TRBJ2-3; D is possibly TRBD2 (6 bases). V was trimmed by 6 bases and J by 2 bases, leaving 12 bases between them. This CDR3 region has 14 residues. CDR1 LNHDA and CDR2 SQIVND come from the germline V gene (reference sequence). CDR3 bases: TGTGCCAGTAGAAAGGGGACTTACACAGATACGCAGTATTTT. Translating gives CASRKGTYTDTQYF.

This sequence joins TRBV9 and TRBJ2-3, with 7 nucleotides matching TRBD1. V shed 0 bases, J shed 3 bases, and the junction held 4 bases outside the gene matches. Germline V gene sequence: CDR1 SGDLS, CDR2 YYNGEE. The CDR3 loop spans 15 amino acids. The CDR3 sequence: CASSVGWGQTDTQYF. In DNA, the CDR3 is TGTGCCAGCAGCGTAGGGTGGGGACAGACAGATACGCAGTATTTT.

The chain carries TRBV5-1 and TRBJ1-4; D is possibly TRBD1 (6 bases). Germline lookup yields CDR1 SGHRS and CDR2 YFSETQ. The CDR3 is 16 residues long. V was shortened by 2 bases and J by 3 bases, with 14 bases between the two germline ends. CDR3 residues: CASSFTGTPSNEKLFF. The CDR3, as DNA: TGCGCCAGCAGCTTTACCGGGACACCTTCTAATGAAAAACTGTTTTTT. Supplemented by reference TRBV5-1 and TRBJ1-4, the full variable domain reads KAGVTQTPRYLIKTRGQQVTLSCSPISGHRSVSWYQQTPGQGLQFLFEYFSETQRNKGNFPGRFSGRQFSNSRSEMNVSTLELGDSALYLCASSFTGTPSNEKLFFGSGTQLSVL.

The J gene is TRBJ1-4, the V gene TRBV6-4; D is uncertain. Per the germline V gene, CDR1 is MRHNA and CDR2 is SNTAGT. Deletions cut 10 bases from V and 8 bases from J, with 17 bases between. The CDR3 totals 13 residues. The CDR3 is CATQGWRAEKLFF. The CDR3 DNA reads as TGTGCCACCCAAGGGTGGAGGGCAGAAAAACTGTTTTTT.

The chain employs TRBV9 and TRBJ2-2, with TRBD2 matching 8 bases. The germline CDR1 and CDR2 sequences are SGDLS and YYNGEE. This CDR3 contains 15 residues. The ends lost 5 bases at V and 3 bases at J; junction bases unmatched: 6. CDR3 bases: TGTGCCAGCAGTGAGCACGGGGGGGACACCGGGGAGCTGTTTTTT. Translation gives CASSEHGGDTGELFF.

V and J are TRBV6-6 and TRBJ1-5, with D uncertain. Per the germline V gene, CDR1 is MNHNY and CDR2 is SVGAGI (reference sequence). The V and J ends lost 9 bases and 4 bases respectively, with 22 bases between them. This CDR3 is 16 amino acids long. CDR3 in amino acids: CASGVQGYGENQPQHF. DNA of the CDR3: TGTGCCAGTGGGGTTCAAGGGTACGGGGAGAATCAGCCCCAGCATTTT.